The text below deals with one T cell receptor beta chain. No cognate antigen has been identified for it. No much larger clone is present one base from it, and per-base qualities are unavailable. The sample is drawn from a study of T cell responses to AZD1222 COVID-19 vaccine (TCRdb year 2021). With respect to the entire study: TCR sequencing covered 233 trial participants: 200 to 220 given two doses of AZD1222 and some 25 given two doses of MenACWY control vaccine. Trial participants were enrolled into age subgroups of 18-55, 56-69 and 70-plus years, which contained 148, 28 and 57 TCR-sequenced participants, respectively. Overall study results and their limits: A significant rise in spike-specific TCR breadth and depth was observed after two AZD1222 doses relative to day 0 and relative to MenACWY recipients. Reportedly, close to half of the unique spike-specific TCRs recognized epitopes lying outside the regions that are mutated in the B.1.351 and B.1.1.7 variants. Because no samples from the day 14 peak response were available, repertoires could be characterized only after the peak T cell response. Only five or six AZD1222 recipients were SARS-CoV-2 seropositive at baseline, limiting conclusions about previously exposed vaccinees. Most participants were white British and females outnumbered males, and the authors suggested that clonal diversity may have been underestimated. CD4 TCRs associated with the vaccine covered the entire spike protein, and the dominant responses were in regions 160-218 and 743-854. The 56-69-year group was small, and its depth increase did not reach significance, likely because of low power.

The CDR3, cysteine through phenylalanine, is 13 amino acids long. CDR3 DNA is the only sequence kept; it has 39 bases, read in frame from the first base. In the germline V gene (reference sequence), CDR1 corresponds to WNHNN and CDR2 to SYGVQD. Trimming costs V 5 bases and J 3 bases, and their ends lie 10 bases apart. What this sample's time point label stands for: about 28 days (+/-7) after the second vaccine dose. AZD1222 recipients whose second dose came at about 4 weeks and those whose second dose came at about 12 weeks were combined into one group, since spike-specific TCR depth and breadth did not differ between the two schedules. Vaccinee samples came from UK trials COV001 and COV002, including a single-blind randomized controlled phase 2/3 trial of AZD1222 (ChAdOx1 nCoV-19) in healthy adults. For TCRbeta chain sequencing, PBMC samples from trial participants were taken at day 0 and at day 28 after the second dose.

The CDR3 regions of human TCRbeta chains were subjected to immunosequencing. The authors' pipeline ran thus. Repertoire TCRs were checked for matches against a reference library of SARS-CoV-2-specific TCRs that had been generated using the MIRA antigen-specificity platform. Breadth meant the fraction of unique TCRs that were SARS-CoV-2-associated, whereas depth meant the fraction of total T cells that were SARS-CoV-2-associated. Each spike-specific TCR was assigned to its reactive spike region and to a CD4 or CD8 class using the MIRA data. Log10-transformed breadth and depth values were compared by one-way ANOVA with Sidak's multiple comparisons tests. TCRdb's version of the immuneACCESS table is confined to in-frame rearrangements and falls short of the full clone set. An unresolved V gene accounts for under half of the shortfall where checked; the remainder is of unknown origin. The V and J calls and clone size are taken from that table; D and trimming were inferred from the DNA. A total of roughly 95,000 clones appear in this sample, around 90% of them only once. The ten largest clones take up 3.1% of the sample.

The sequence was collected from an adult who received the AZD1222 COVID-19 vaccine. In this chain, TRBV10-1 is recombined with TRBJ1-1, with TRBD1 perhaps the D gene, on 5 matching bases. The material was peripheral blood, obtained 28 days after the second AZD1222 dose. The nucleotides are TGCGCCAGCAGTTCCGACAGAGACACTGAAGCTTTCTTT. This gives the protein CASSSDRDTEAFF.